This TCR beta chain was identified in a study of blood T cell repertoires in COVID-19. Trimming cost V 5 bases and J 6 bases, with 17 bases left between them. This CDR3 is 16 amino acids long. Per germline, CDR1 SGHAT and CDR2 FQNNGV. Methods used by the authors: Scientists estimated how many nucleated cells there were by amplifying reference gene primers. Method: immunoSEQ multiplex PCR; TCRdb's copy keeps in-frame clones and lacks some. The V and J calls and clone size come from that table; D and trimming were worked out from the DNA. Among roughly 150,000 clones, 84% were seen once, and the ten largest hold about 7.2%.

This TCR came from a woman aged 45-60 years in a cohort sampled during active or convalescent COVID-19. The sequenced material came from peripheral blood. The rearrangement links TRBV11-2 to TRBJ1-6; unclear D gene. The CDR3: CASSLDWVVFNSPLHF. CDR3 nucleotide sequence: TGTGCCAGCAGCCTCGACTGGGTAGTATTTAATTCACCCCTCCACTTT.